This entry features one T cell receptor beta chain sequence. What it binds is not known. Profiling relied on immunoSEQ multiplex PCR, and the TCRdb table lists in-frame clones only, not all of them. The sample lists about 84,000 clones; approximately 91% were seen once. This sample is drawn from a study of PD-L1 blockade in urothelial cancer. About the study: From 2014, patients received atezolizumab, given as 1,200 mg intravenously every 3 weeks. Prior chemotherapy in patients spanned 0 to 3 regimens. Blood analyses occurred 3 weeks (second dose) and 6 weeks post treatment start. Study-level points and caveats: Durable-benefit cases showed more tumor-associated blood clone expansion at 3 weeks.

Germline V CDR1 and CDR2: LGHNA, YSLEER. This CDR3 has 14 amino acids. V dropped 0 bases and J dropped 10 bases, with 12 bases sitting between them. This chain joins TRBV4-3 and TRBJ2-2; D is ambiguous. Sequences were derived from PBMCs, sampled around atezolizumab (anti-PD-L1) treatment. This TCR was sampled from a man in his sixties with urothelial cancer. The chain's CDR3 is CASSQDRDVLELFF. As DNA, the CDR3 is TGCGCCAGCAGCCAAGATCGCGATGTTTTGGAGCTGTTTTTT.